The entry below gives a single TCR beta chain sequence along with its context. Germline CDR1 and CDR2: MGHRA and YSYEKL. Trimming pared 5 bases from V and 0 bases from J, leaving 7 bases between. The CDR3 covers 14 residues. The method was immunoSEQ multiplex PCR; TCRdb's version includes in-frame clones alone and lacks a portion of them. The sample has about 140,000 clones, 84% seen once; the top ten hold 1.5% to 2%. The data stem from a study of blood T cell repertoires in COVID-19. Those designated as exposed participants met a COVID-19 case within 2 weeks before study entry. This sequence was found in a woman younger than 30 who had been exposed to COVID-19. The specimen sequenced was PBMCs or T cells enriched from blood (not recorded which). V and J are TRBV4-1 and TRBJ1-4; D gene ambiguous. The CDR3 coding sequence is TGCGCCAGCAGCAAGCTCTCAACTAATGAAAAACTGTTTTTT. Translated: CASSKLSTNEKLFF.